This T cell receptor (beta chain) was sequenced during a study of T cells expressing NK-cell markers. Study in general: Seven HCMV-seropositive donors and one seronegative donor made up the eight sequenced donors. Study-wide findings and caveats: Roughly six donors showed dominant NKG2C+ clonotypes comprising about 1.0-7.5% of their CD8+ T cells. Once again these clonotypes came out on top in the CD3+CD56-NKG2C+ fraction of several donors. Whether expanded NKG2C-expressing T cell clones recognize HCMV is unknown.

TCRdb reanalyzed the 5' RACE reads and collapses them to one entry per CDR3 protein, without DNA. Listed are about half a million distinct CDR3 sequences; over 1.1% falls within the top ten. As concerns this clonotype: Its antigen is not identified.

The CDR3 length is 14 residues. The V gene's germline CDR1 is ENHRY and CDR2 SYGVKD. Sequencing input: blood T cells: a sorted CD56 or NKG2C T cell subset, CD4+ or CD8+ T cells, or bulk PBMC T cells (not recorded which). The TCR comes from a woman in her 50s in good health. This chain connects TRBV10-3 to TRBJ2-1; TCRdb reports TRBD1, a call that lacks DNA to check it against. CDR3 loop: CAIKGQLSYNEQFF.